This TCR beta chain was sequenced during a study of post-analysis software for immune sequencing data. Overall study findings and caveats: Compared with controls, patients had more of about 5 TRBV segments, including TRBV5-6, TRBV5-1 and TRBV20-1.

Unique molecular identifiers featured in each of the TCR beta cDNA libraries. TCRdb processed the PCR reads anew with MiXCR; each CDR3 protein has one entry. This table has roughly 800,000 distinct CDR3 sequences, about 45% appearing once. The germline CDR1 and CDR2 sequences are LGHDT and YNNKEL (reference sequence). V was pared by 0 bases and J by 5 bases, with 17 bases between. There are 17 residues in the CDR3. A note on this clonotype: Antigen specificity is unknown.

Sequences were obtained from blood. The source of this sequence is a girl between 5 and 17 years old with multiple sclerosis. The genes are TRBV3-1 and TRBJ2-1, with D maybe TRBD1 (6 bases). CDR3 sequence: CASSQDLSAGVDNEQFF. DNA of the CDR3: TGTGCCAGCAGCCAAGATCTATCGGCAGGGGTGGACAATGAGCAGTTCTTC.